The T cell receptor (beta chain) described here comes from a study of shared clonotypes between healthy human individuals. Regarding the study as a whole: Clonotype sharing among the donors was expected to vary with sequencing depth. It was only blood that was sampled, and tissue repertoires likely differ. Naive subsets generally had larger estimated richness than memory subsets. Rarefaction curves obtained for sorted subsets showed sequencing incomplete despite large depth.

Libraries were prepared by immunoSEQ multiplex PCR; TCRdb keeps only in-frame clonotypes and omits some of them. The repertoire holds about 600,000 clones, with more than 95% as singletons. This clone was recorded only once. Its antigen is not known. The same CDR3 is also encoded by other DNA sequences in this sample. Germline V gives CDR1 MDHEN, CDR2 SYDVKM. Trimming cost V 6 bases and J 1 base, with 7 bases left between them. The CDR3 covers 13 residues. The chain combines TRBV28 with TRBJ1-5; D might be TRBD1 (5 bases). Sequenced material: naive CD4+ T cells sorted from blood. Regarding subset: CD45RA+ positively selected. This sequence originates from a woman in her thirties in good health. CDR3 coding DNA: TGTGCCAGCAGCCGGGACAGCAATCAGCCCCAGCATTTT. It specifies CASSRDSNQPQHF. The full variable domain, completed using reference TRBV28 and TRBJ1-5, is DVKVTQSSRYLVKRTGEKVFLECVQDMDHENMFWYRQDPGLGLRLIYFSYDVKMKEKGDIPEGYSVSREKKERFSLILESASTNQTSMYLCASSRDSNQPQHFGDGTRLSIL.